This T cell receptor beta chain derives from a study of blood T cell repertoires in COVID-19. At the level of the study: Some COVID-19 samples were acute and others convalescent; all came from the United States, Italy and Spain. The analysed material was cDNA or gDNA that came from T cells, B-cell-depleted T cells, or PBMCs.

Only one count was recorded for this clone. There are 13 residues in the CDR3. Trimming shortened V by 0 bases and J by 7 bases, and 7 bases separated the two germline ends. Germline loops: CDR1 SGHTA, CDR2 FQGNSA. Source study methods: Reference gene primer amplification gave estimated nucleated cell counts. Generated by immunoSEQ multiplex PCR, the TCRdb table keeps only in-frame clones and is missing some. That table gives V, J and clone size, and the DNA gave D and trimming. The table includes around 310,000 clones, around nine tenths detected once. The specimen sequenced was peripheral blood. V is TRBV7-2 and J is TRBJ1-5, with unresolved D. The origin of this receptor is a woman aged 60-75 years with acute or convalescent COVID-19. The CDR3 region is CASSLAERQPQHF. CDR3 nucleotides: TGTGCCAGCAGCTTAGCCGAGAGGCAGCCCCAGCATTTT.